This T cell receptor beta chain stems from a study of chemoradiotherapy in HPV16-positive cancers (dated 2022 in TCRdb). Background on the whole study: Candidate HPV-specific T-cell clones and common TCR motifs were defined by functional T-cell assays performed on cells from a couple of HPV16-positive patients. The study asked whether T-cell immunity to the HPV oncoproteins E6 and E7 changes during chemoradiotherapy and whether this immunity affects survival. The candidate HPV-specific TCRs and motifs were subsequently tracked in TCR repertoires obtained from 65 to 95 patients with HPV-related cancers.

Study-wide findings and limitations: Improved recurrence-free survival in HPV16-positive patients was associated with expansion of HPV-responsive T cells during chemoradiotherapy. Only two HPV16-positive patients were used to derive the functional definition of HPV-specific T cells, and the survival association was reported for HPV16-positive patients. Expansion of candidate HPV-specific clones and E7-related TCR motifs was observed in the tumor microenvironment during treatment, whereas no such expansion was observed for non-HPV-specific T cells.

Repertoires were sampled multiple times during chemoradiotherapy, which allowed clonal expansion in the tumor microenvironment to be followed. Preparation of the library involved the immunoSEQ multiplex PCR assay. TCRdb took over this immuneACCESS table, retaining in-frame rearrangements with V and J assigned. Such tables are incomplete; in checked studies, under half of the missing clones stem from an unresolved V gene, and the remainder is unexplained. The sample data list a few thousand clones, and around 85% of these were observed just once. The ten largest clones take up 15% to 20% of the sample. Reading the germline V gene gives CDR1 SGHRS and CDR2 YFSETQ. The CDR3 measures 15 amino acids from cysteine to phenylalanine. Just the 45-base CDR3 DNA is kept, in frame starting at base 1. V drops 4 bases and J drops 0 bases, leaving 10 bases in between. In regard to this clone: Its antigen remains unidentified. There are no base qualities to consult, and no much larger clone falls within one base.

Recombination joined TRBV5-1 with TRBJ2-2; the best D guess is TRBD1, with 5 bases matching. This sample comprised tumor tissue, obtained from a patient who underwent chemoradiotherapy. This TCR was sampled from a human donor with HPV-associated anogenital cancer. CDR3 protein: CASSPHRTNTGELFF. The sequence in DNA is TGCGCCAGCAGCCCACACAGGACGAACACCGGGGAGCTGTTTTTT.